This T cell receptor (beta chain) is drawn from a study of blood T cells in healthy people across ages. This CDR3 comprises 14 residues. The germline V gene encodes CDR1 LGHDT and CDR2 YNNKEL (reference sequence). The ends were cut back, 1 base at V and 1 base at J, with 5 bases in the middle. Study observations and caveats: The lack of PBMC sorting stopped any conclusive naive versus antigen-experienced comparison. More naive CD4+ cells and higher diversity marked long-lived donors relative to aged donors.

Alongside a J-beta primer mix, a sample-barcoded 5' primer served in a second PCR lasting roughly 6 to 11 cycles. Each of the cDNA molecules was tagged by a template-switch adaptor with 12 random nucleotides. TCRdb ran MiXCR on the 5' RACE reads and lists one entry per CDR3 protein. This table holds fewer than 750,000 distinct CDR3 sequences, roughly half found once. This clonotype turned up a few times. Its antigen is currently unknown. The sample comprised blood. This clonotype originated in a woman at least 80 years old in good health. The chain recombines TRBV3-1 with TRBJ1-5; D uncertain. CDR3 sequence: CASSQVGSNQPQHF. The CDR3 DNA follows: TGTGCCAGCAGCCAAGTAGGGAGCAATCAGCCCCAGCATTTT.